The T cell receptor beta chain described here comes from a study of graft-versus-host responses after intestinal transplantation. Background on the study: Multivisceral, liver-intestinal, or isolated intestinal grafts went to recipients. General study results and limits: Where graft-donor T cell macrochimerism was present, patients had high graft-versus-host to host-versus-graft clonal ratios in allografts. Early after transplant, HvG declines were associated with peak levels of circulating GvH clones. GvH clones appeared in recipient marrow, some first in ileum or blood.

Assay: immunoSEQ multiplex PCR; the TCRdb copy retains only in-frame clones and omits some. Among 99,000 or so clones listed, around 92% were seen once. Germline CDR1 and CDR2: MDHEN and SYDVKM. There are 16 residues in the CDR3. V lost 4 bases and J 8 bases, leaving 21 bases between the germline ends. On this clone itself: Its antigen is not identified.

The rearrangement uses TRBV28 and TRBJ2-1; the D gene is possibly TRBD2 (6 bases). The sequencing used unstimulated CD8+ T cells sorted from spleen or lymph node cells, collected before transplant. This TCR came from a human donor who was the organ donor for an intestinal transplant. CDR3 residues: CASSYPPVGSEDEQFF. CDR3 coding DNA: TGTGCCAGCAGTTACCCCCCAGTCGGGAGTGAAGATGAGCAGTTCTTC. Filled out from reference TRBV28 and TRBJ2-1, the complete variable domain reads DVKVTQSSRYLVKRTGEKVFLECVQDMDHENMFWYRQDPGLGLRLIYFSYDVKMKEKGDIPEGYSVSREKKERFSLILESASTNQTSMYLCASSYPPVGSEDEQFFGPGTRLTVL.